This TCR beta chain was sequenced for a study of blood T cell repertoires in COVID-19. Study background: COVID-19 samples, acute and convalescent, were from the United States, Italy and Spain.

Profiled with immunoSEQ multiplex PCR; TCRdb holds only in-frame clones, not every one. The sample yields 300,000 to 400,000 clones, 80% to 90% seen once. V trimming: 3 bases; J trimming: 4 bases; junction bases outside the gene matches: 6. The CDR3 is 15 residues long. Germline V gene data show CDR1 as KGHSH and CDR2 as LQKENI. The study assigned cohorts using participant-reported clinical history. Sample: PBMCs or T cells enriched from blood (not recorded which). V and J are TRBV18 and TRBJ1-3, with TRBD1 matching over 7 bases. The source is a woman between 35 and 50 years old with acute COVID-19. The CDR3 reads CASSPLTDRGNTIYF. DNA of the CDR3: TGTGCCAGCTCACCGTTGACGGACAGGGGAAACACCATATATTTT.